What follows describes a single T cell receptor (beta chain). Germline trimming cut 5 bases from V and 10 bases from J; bases unmatched to any gene: 7. This CDR3 has 14 residues. CDR1 is MNHEY, CDR2 SMNVEV, per germline (reference sequence). One entry per CDR3 protein results from TCRdb running MiXCR on the 5' RACE reads. The sample has around 530,000 distinct CDR3 sequences, roughly 22% seen once. The sample originates from a study of T-cell memory formation after mild COVID-19. The clonotype was recovered from an adult woman who had mild COVID-19 (a few samples of this study predate the infection). Cell type and time point are not known. Sequenced sample: PBMCs or a T cell subset sorted from them (not recorded which). The rearrangement joins TRBV27 to TRBJ1-6; 8 bases map to TRBD1. The CDR3 bases are TGTGCCAGCAGTGGGTCAGGGGGCGGCTCACCCCTCCACTTT. This encodes CASSGSGGGSPLHF.